This TCR beta chain was found in a study of T cells in Graves' hyperthyroidism and ophthalmopathy (dated by TCRdb to the late 2010s). Looking at the study overall: Peripheral blood was sampled at the time of initial diagnosis, prior to any treatment. Once sampling was done, hyperthyroidism patients were given methimazole at a starting dose of 30 mg daily, whereas ophthalmopathy patients were given high-dose intravenous methylprednisolone. The roughly 100 discovery patients were randomly divided into training and test sets at a 7:3 ratio. Prospective prediction of ophthalmopathy was tested in an independent validation cohort consisting of fewer than 20 hyperthyroidism patients and approximately 16 patients who later progressed to ophthalmopathy. The paper describes TCR Vbeta CDR3 sequencing of around 130 peripheral blood samples, made up of about 40 ophthalmopathy patients, around 78 hyperthyroidism patients and 17 progressor patients. Thyroid tissue and blood T-cell repertoires from about six Graves' hyperthyroidism patients were also compared in the study. TCR V-J signatures able to tell the groups apart were searched for in a discovery cohort of 95 or so patients, of whom more than 40 had Graves' ophthalmopathy and roughly 59 had stable Graves' hyperthyroidism.

Ophthalmopathy patients had moderately to severely active disease, Clinical Activity Score of at least 3, NOSPECS grade of at least 4, and duration under 3 months. Exclusion was applied to patients with uncontrolled infections, other autoimmune diseases, pregnancy or lactation. Diagnoses relied on clinical symptoms, serum thyroxine and TRAb, thyroid ultrasound and orbital computed tomography. Ficoll-Paque density gradient centrifugation was used to isolate PBMCs from about 9 ml of fresh peripheral blood. Total RNA was extracted with Trizol reagent, and quality was checked on an Agilent 2100 Bioanalyzer. V trim: 5 bases; J trim: 8 bases; unmatched bases: 8. There are 13 amino acids in the CDR3, from cysteine to phenylalanine inclusive. Only the CDR3 region is kept as DNA, spanning 39 bases read in frame from base 1. The CDR1 and CDR2 encoded by the germline V gene are MDHEN and SYDVKM. Broader findings and caveats from the paper: In validation, the model predicted progression to ophthalmopathy a median of approximately 6.3 months before onset, with about 67% sensitivity and 72.22% specificity. Most expanded thyroid clonotypes (frequency above 0.001) were also detected in blood, suggesting blood repertoires may reflect thyroid immune responses. A model built on a 13 V-J signature distinguished ophthalmopathy from stable hyperthyroidism, reaching around 88% sensitivity and about 81% specificity in cross-validation and 80%/75% in testing. Sample size was not statistically predetermined, and investigators were not blinded to group allocation.

Regarding this clonotype: Its recognized antigen is unknown. No much larger clonotype is one base removed from it; base qualities were not supplied.

TCR beta CDR3 regions were amplified from RNA transcripts. The TCR CDR3 was subjected to a first round of RT-PCR using the HTBI primer set and the Qiagen OneStep RT-PCR kit. Libraries were constructed in a second round of multiplex PCR, after which size selection and purification were performed. Libraries were sequenced paired-end with 100 bp reads on an Illumina HiSeq2000. The authors' pipeline ran thus. SOAPnuke was used to process the raw data, removing reads that contained adapters or uncalled bases, had a mean Phred below 15, or lacked an exact match to the constant primer or identifier. High-quality paired reads were merged using COPE v1.2.5, and each unique nucleotide sequence was defined as a clonotype. Clonotypes were aligned to IMGT TRBV, TRBD and TRBJ reference segments using MiTCR v1.1. The analysis was restricted to V-J combinations with a frequency above 0.0001, which together covered over 99% of the repertoires. The TCS score was defined as the ratio of F50 (clonal expansion) to E x V (chaos), calculated using BLOSUM62-based TCRdist between CDR3 peptides within each V-J. Welch's t-statistics and random forest reduced 500 to 650 V-J features to 10 to 15, which were used in a naive Bayes classifier (R e1071). In-frame beta chains were kept once TCRdb had trimmed the public reads at Q25 with fastp and called clones with MiXCR. Each CDR3 protein gets just one entry, which takes the most common genes and DNA from the rows behind it. TCRdb's processing, not the study's, gives the V and J calls here. A total of fewer than 350,000 distinct CDR3 sequences appear in this sample, around 19% of them only once. Under 45% of the sample is taken by the ten largest.

The sequenced sample consisted of blood. The TCR originated in a man aged 50-59 years with Graves' ophthalmopathy. The chain is made from TRBV28 and TRBJ1-2, with 7 bases in between that match TRBD1. The CDR3 region has the sequence CASSQWDSRGYTF. The DNA sequence is TGTGCCAGCAGTCAATGGGACAGCCGCGGCTACACCTTC.